A single sample is the source of the 20 T cell receptor beta chains below, sequenced in a study of T-cell reconstitution after alpha-beta-depleted transplantation in children. Using unique molecular identifiers, the investigators prepared the TCRbeta library. Each CDR3 protein is one row after TCRdb ran MiXCR on the PCR reads. The sample shows about 72,000 distinct CDR3 sequences, approximately 7.4% of them seen only once. The specimen comprised PBMCs from the stem cell graft donor, sampled from the stem cell graft. The receptors shown here come from a human donor who donated a stem cell graft to a child with acute lymphoblastic leukemia.

This clonotype was seen many times. The chain couples TRBV12-3 or TRBV12-4 to TRBJ2-3; 7 bases are a match to TRBD1. Trimming removed 6 bases from V and 0 bases from J; junction bases left unmatched: 6. The CDR3 is made up of 15 amino acids. CDR3 DNA: TGTGCCAGCAGCCCGACAGGGAAGAGCACAGATACGCAGTATTTT. This encodes CASSPTGKSTDTQYF.

This clonotype was seen a handful of times. V usage is TRBV12-2 and J usage is TRBJ1-1; TRBD1 is the table's D call and was not checked against the DNA. TRBV12-2 is flagged as a pseudogene. CDR3 length equals 17 residues. The CDR3 spells CASRLGGQGAQNTEAFF. The CDR3 DNA follows: TGTGCAAGTCGCTTAGGAGGACAGGGGGCGCAAAACACTGAAGCTTTCTTT.

The chain couples TRBV25-1 to TRBJ1-1; D gene uncertain. The CDR3 consists of 11 residues. Trimming stripped 6 bases from V and 5 bases from J, with 7 bases between. Per the germline V gene, CDR1 is MGHDK and CDR2 is SYGVNS. CDR3 bases: TGTGCCAGCAGGGCTGGGACTGAAGCTTTCTTT. It translates to CASRAGTEAFF.

This clonotype was observed many times. V and J are TRBV5-1 and TRBJ2-5; the D gene is possibly TRBD1 (6 bases). Germline loops: CDR1 SGHRS, CDR2 YFSETQ. V was clipped by 6 bases and J by 2 bases, with 17 bases between them. This CDR3 has 15 amino acids. As DNA, the CDR3 is TGCGCCAGCACCTGGGGGCAGCCAGGGCAAGAGACCCAGTACTTC. Its protein product is CASTWGQPGQETQYF.

This clonotype was observed many times. The rearrangement uses TRBV10-2 and TRBJ1-1; D might be TRBD1 (5 bases). The germline gives CDR1 WSHSY, CDR2 SAAADI. This CDR3 contains 14 residues. Trimming removed 8 bases at V and 0 bases at J, with 13 bases between. The CDR3, as DNA: TGCGCCAGCCAGGGCCCTCTCATGAACACTGAAGCTTTCTTT. Translated, it gives CASQGPLMNTEAFF.

This clonotype occurred many times. The rearrangement joins TRBV27 to TRBJ1-1; D is possibly TRBD1 (6 bases). V was clipped by 2 bases and J by 6 bases, with 22 bases between them. CDR3 length: 17 amino acids. In germline, CDR1 is MNHEY, CDR2 SMNVEV (reference sequence). CDR3 in amino acids: CASSLDSVWGRRAEAFF. In nucleotides, the CDR3 is TGTGCCAGCAGTTTAGATTCGGTTTGGGGGCGTCGGGCTGAAGCTTTCTTT.

This clonotype was seen a single time. Mismatch with germline at one junction end may stem from a read error. The chain recombines TRBV9 with TRBJ2-3; D not resolved. The CDR3 is 13 residues long. Germline V CDR1 and CDR2: SGDLS, YYNGEE. The CDR3 nucleotides are TGTGCCAGCAGCCCCCTTAGCACAGATAGGCAGTATTTT. Its translation: CASSPLSTDRQYF.

This clonotype came up many times. The chain couples TRBV13 to TRBJ2-7, with a weak D call TRBD2 (6 bases). The germline V gene has CDR1 PRHDT and CDR2 FYEKMQ (reference sequence). The length of the CDR3 is 13 residues. Trimming cost V 5 bases and J 0 bases, with 8 bases left between them. The CDR3 protein is CASSRGSSYEQYF. The CDR3 DNA follows: TGTGCCAGCAGCCGGGGGAGCTCCTACGAGCAGTACTTC.

This clonotype was found a few times. In DNA, the CDR3 is TGTGCCAGCAGCCAAGTCCAGGGGGCTCATGAGCAGTTCTTC. This gives the protein CASSQVQGAHEQFF. The chain joins TRBV3-1 to TRBJ2-1; 8 nucleotides line up with TRBD1. This CDR3 has 14 residues. V was clipped by 1 base and J by 8 bases; unmatched bases: 4. Germline V lookup: CDR1 LGHDT, CDR2 YNNKEL (reference sequence).

This clonotype was picked up many times. This chain connects TRBV12-3 or TRBV12-4 to TRBJ2-5, with 11 bases aligning to TRBD2. The CDR3 has 15 amino acids. The trim removed 2 bases at V and 5 bases at J, leaving 4 bases unmatched. CDR3 nucleotides: TGTGCCAGCAGTTTAACTAGCGGGAGTTCCGAGACCCAGTACTTC. It translates to CASSLTSGSSETQYF.

Many counts were recorded for this clonotype. One end of the junction is discordant with germline, which a read error may explain. This chain connects TRBV20-1 to TRBJ1-5; tentative D call: TRBD1 (5 bases). Per germline, CDR1 DFQATT and CDR2 SNEGSKA (reference sequence). The CDR3 runs 14 residues. CDR3 sequence (DNA): TGCAGTGCTAGCGAGGGGCTTAGCAATCAGCCCCAGCACTTT. This translates into CSASEGLSNQPQHF.

In its sample, this clonotype was seen many times. The chain has TRBV6-5 and TRBJ2-7; a possible D gene is TRBD1 (5 bases). CDR1 and CDR2 from the germline V gene are MNHEY and SVGAGI. The V gene lost 0 bases and the J gene lost 5 bases, with 14 bases spanning the gap. The CDR3 loop spans 15 amino acids. The chain's CDR3 is CASSYSRRGINEQYF. The CDR3 DNA is TGTGCCAGCAGTTACTCGCGAAGGGGAATCAACGAGCAGTACTTC.

This clonotype appeared many times. This rearrangement joins TRBV4-1 to TRBJ1-1; D is undetermined. The CDR3 consists of 14 residues. Trimming shortened V by 3 bases and J by 1 base, and 9 bases separated the two germline ends. The germline V gene encodes CDR1 MGHRA and CDR2 YSYEKL. CDR3 coding DNA: TGCGCCAGCAGCCACCTTAGAGCGAACACTGAAGCTTTCTTT. Translation gives CASSHLRANTEAFF.

This rearrangement joins TRBV24-1 to TRBJ2-1; the D is unclear. V lost 3 bases and J lost 6, with 5 bases in between. Germline V gives CDR1 KGHDR, CDR2 SFDVKD. The CDR3 has 12 residues. CDR3 DNA sequence: TGTGCCACCAGTGATCTTCTCAATGAGCAGTTCTTC. It codes for CATSDLLNEQFF.

The chain combines TRBV9 with TRBJ2-3; 8 positions match TRBD2. Germline values: CDR1 SGDLS, CDR2 YYNGEE. The CDR3 runs to 16 residues. The J segment lost 6 bases and the V segment lost 0 bases, leaving 9 bases of the junction unmatched. DNA of the CDR3: TGTGCCAGCAGCGTAGAGAAAGCGGGGGCTCCGGATACGCAGTATTTT. Protein product: CASSVEKAGAPDTQYF.

This clonotype was observed many times. V usage is TRBV4-3 and J usage is TRBJ2-5; 11 positions agree with TRBD1. With V trimmed by 4 bases and J by 4 bases, 5 bases remained unmatched. Germline V CDR1 and CDR2: LGHNA, YSLEER. The CDR3 spans 15 residues. The CDR3 sequence is CASSRGQGETETQYF. CDR3 nucleotides: TGCGCCAGCAGCCGGGGACAGGGGGAAACAGAGACCCAGTACTTC.

There are many counts of this clonotype. V is TRBV28 and J is TRBJ2-5; 7 bases align to TRBD1. The germline CDR1 and CDR2 sequences are MDHEN and SYDVKM. This CDR3 has 16 amino acids. V dropped 6 bases and J dropped 2; count of bases not matched to a gene: 12. Here the CDR3 reads CASSFTYRDRQETQYF. The CDR3 nucleotides are TGTGCCAGCAGCTTCACCTACCGGGACAGACAAGAGACCCAGTACTTC.

This clonotype came up many times. The chain carries TRBV7-9 and TRBJ1-2, with 9 bases aligning to TRBD1. J lost 5 bases, V lost 5 bases, and 6 bases had no gene match. The CDR3 length is 14 residues. Germline CDR1 and CDR2: SEHNR and FQNEAQ (reference sequence). CDR3 nucleotides: TGTGCCAGCAGCAATGGACAGGGGCTTTATGGCTACACCTTC. Residues: CASSNGQGLYGYTF.

This clonotype was seen repeatedly, ten times or more. The J gene is TRBJ2-4, the V gene TRBV29-1; 10 bases align to TRBD1. Germline loops: CDR1 SQVTM, CDR2 ANQGSEA. The CDR3 has 15 residues. Trimming removed 0 bases from V and 3 bases from J; junction bases left unmatched: 2. CDR3 sequence reads: CSVEEWTGGKNIQYF. CDR3 nucleotides: TGCAGCGTTGAAGAGTGGACAGGGGGCAAAAACATTCAGTACTTC. Together with reference TRBV29-1 and TRBJ2-4, the CDR3 gives the full variable domain: SAVISQKPSRDICQRGTSLTIQCQVDSQVTMMFWYRQQPGQSLTLIATANQGSEATYESGFVIDKFPISRPNLTFSTLTVSNMSPEDSSIYLCSVEEWTGGKNIQYFGAGTRLSVL.

This clonotype has a count of ten or more. The chain's CDR3 is CASTPGTQYNEQFF. CDR3 coding DNA: TGTGCCAGCACCCCCGGGACCCAGTACAATGAGCAGTTCTTC. The genes are TRBV11-1 and TRBJ2-1, with D perhaps being TRBD1 or TRBD2 (5 bases each). V was pared by 7 bases and J by 4 bases, with 14 bases between. In germline, CDR1 is SGHAT, CDR2 FQDESV (reference sequence). The CDR3 totals 14 residues. Full variable domain (outside the CDR3, taken from reference TRBV11-1 and TRBJ2-1): EAEVAQSPRYKITEKSQAVAFWCDPISGHATLYWYRQILGQGPELLVQFQDESVVDDSQLPKDRFSAERLKGVDSTLKIQPAELGDSAMYLCASTPGTQYNEQFFGPGTRLTVL.